The present T cell receptor (beta chain) was sequenced within a study of blood T cell repertoires in COVID-19 (TCRdb year 2020). Study-level background: Samples covering the acute and convalescent phases of COVID-19 were provided by collaborators in the United States, Italy and Spain. The prospective study material was composed of cDNA or gDNA derived from T cells, B-cell-depleted T cells, or PBMCs. The dataset comprised deeply sampled blood TCRbeta repertoires from subjects exposed to, actively infected with, or recovered from COVID-19. The repertoires were released in a freely available public database intended as a resource for research on the immune response to SARS-CoV-2. The samples were drawn from the first 160 participants of the ongoing ImmuneRACE study and from over a thousand subjects provided by 6 global collaborators. A de-identified subject ID, COVID-19 status, age in years and sex were almost always included in the sample metadata. Where available, HLA class I and class II types were obtained from metadata supplied by the sample provider rather than from assay-based typing. What the authors observed across the whole study: The quantity of clinical and demographic metadata differed by source and by participant and was supplied without curation.

About this clone: Its recognized antigen is unknown. No per-base quality is available; no much larger clone lies one base away.

TCRbeta CDR3 regions were amplified from genomic DNA by means of the immunoSEQ Assay, a bias-controlled multiplex PCR. Processing in the source paper ran as follows. The number of nucleated cells in each sample was estimated by amplification of reference gene primers within the assay. To quantify the absolute abundance of each unique TCRbeta CDR3 rearrangement, sequence reads were collapsed and filtered. For each sample, productive Simpson clonality was calculated as the square root of Simpson's diversity index over productive rearrangements. This is the immuneACCESS table as TCRdb keeps it, with only in-frame sequences that have V and J called. A part of the clones is gone; compared with another copy, unresolved V genes explain less than half, and the rest is unexplained. V and J calls and clone size follow that table, whereas D and trimming were derived from the DNA. In this sample the table shows around 270,000 clones, over 75% of which occur a single time. Clones ranked in the top ten supply 0.7% to 0.9% of the sample.

There are 13 amino acids in the CDR3, from cysteine to phenylalanine inclusive. CDR3 DNA only is kept here, 39 bases in frame from base 1. For this chain, trimming is 6 bases at the V end and 13 bases at the J end, and the number of junction bases without a gene match is 12. The germline V gene gives CDR1 as MNHEY and CDR2 as SVGAGI. At one collaborating source in Seattle, patients were enrolled during active infection and were followed longitudinally through the course of disease. Whole blood was collected in K2EDTA tubes by collaborating institutions according to the institutions' own protocols. For TCRbeta analysis, collaborators shipped samples as frozen whole blood, isolated PBMCs, or DNA extracted from either of those sample types.

The sample comprised peripheral blood. The receptor's source is a human donor with COVID-19, enrolled during active disease. The donor label of this sample is uncertain. Rearrangement joined TRBV6-5 to TRBJ2-3; 8 middle bases align to TRBD1. The CDR3 corresponds to CASRFMLVDREYF. The sequenced DNA: TGTGCCAGCAGATTTATGCTTGTGGACAGGGAGTATTTT.